The 31 T cell receptor beta chains given below trace back to one sample, sequenced in a study of T-cell memory formation after mild COVID-19. TCRdb independently ran MiXCR on the 5' RACE reads; one entry per CDR3 protein. Among under 150,000 distinct CDR3 sequences, about a fifth were seen once, and the ten largest hold approximately 40%. Input material: PBMCs or a T cell subset sorted from them (not recorded which). Receptors originate from a man aged 18 to 35 who had mild COVID-19 (a few samples of this study predate the infection). Cell type and time point are not known.

The chain has TRBV6-5 and TRBJ1-4; D possibly corresponds to TRBD1 (5 bases). Germline CDR1 and CDR2: MNHEY and SVGAGI. V lost 0 bases and J 3 bases, leaving 8 bases between the germline ends. This CDR3 comprises 15 residues. This CDR3 is CASSYSGGANEKLFF. Here the CDR3 DNA reads TGTGCCAGCAGTTACTCCGGGGGGGCTAATGAAAAACTGTTTTTT.

J is TRBJ2-1 and V is TRBV7-6, with D tentatively TRBD2 (6 bases). The germline V and J ends were trimmed by 3 bases and 8 bases, with 14 bases remaining between them. This CDR3 contains 14 residues. The germline gives CDR1 SGHVS, CDR2 FNYEAQ. CDR3 residues: CASSFLGGVDEQFF. Written as DNA, the CDR3 is TGTGCCAGCAGCTTCTTGGGGGGAGTGGATGAGCAGTTCTTC.

This clonotype has just a few counts. V and J are TRBV12-3 or TRBV12-4 and TRBJ2-1; D gene unclear. This CDR3 is built from 15 residues. The V end was cut by 2 bases, the J end by 8 bases, with 16 bases between. The DNA for the CDR3 is TGTGCCAGCAGTTTATTGGATAGGGCTAAGGATGAGCAGTTCTTC. Translated: CASSLLDRAKDEQFF.

This clonotype appeared once. The J gene is TRBJ2-3, the V gene TRBV12-3 or TRBV12-4; D might be TRBD1 (6 bases). The CDR3 covers 16 residues. Trimming removed 6 bases from V and 2 bases from J, with 18 bases in between. The CDR3 DNA is TGTGCCAGCAGGTTGACGGGGACAAGATACACAGATACGCAGTATTTT. It specifies CASRLTGTRYTDTQYF.

This clonotype occurred many times. The rearrangement joins TRBV4-3 to TRBJ2-7; 11 bases match TRBD1. In germline, CDR1 is LGHNA, CDR2 YSLEER. V shed 3 bases and J 3 bases; nucleotides not matched to a gene: 4. This CDR3 has 15 residues. The CDR3 reads CASSQGDRGSYEQYF. Here the CDR3 DNA reads TGCGCCAGCAGCCAGGGGGACAGGGGGAGCTACGAGCAGTACTTC.

This clonotype was picked up a small number of times. The chain recombines TRBV7-2 with TRBJ1-1; no reliable D call. Trimming removed 1 base from V and 4 bases from J, with 13 bases in between. This CDR3 is 15 amino acids long. Germline V gene sequence: CDR1 SGHTA, CDR2 FQGNSA. CDR3 in amino acids: CASSLVPPGATEAFF. CDR3 bases: TGTGCCAGCAGCTTAGTTCCCCCGGGAGCCACTGAAGCTTTCTTT.

The rearrangement joins TRBV10-3 to TRBJ2-1, with 7 nucleotides matching TRBD2. The CDR3 has 15 amino acids. J was trimmed by 9 bases and V by 0 bases; bases with no gene match: 8. Germline V gene data show CDR1 as ENHRY and CDR2 as SYGVKD. The CDR3, as DNA: TGTGCCATCAGTGAGTCTGGCGGGGGACTTAGTGAGCAGTTCTTC. It encodes CAISESGGGLSEQFF.

The chain has TRBV6-5 and TRBJ1-1; D is unclear. Germline V lookup: CDR1 MNHEY, CDR2 SVGAGI. V lost 4 bases and J lost 1, with 7 bases in between. There are 13 residues in the CDR3. The CDR3 coding sequence is TGTGCCAGCAGTTCGACCTGGAACACTGAAGCTTTCTTT. Translation gives CASSSTWNTEAFF.

The chain links TRBV6-2 or TRBV6-3 to TRBJ2-1; D may correspond to TRBD1 or TRBD2 (5 bases each). Trimming took 6 bases from V and 4 from J, leaving 16 bases between them. This CDR3 has 15 residues. Germline V gives CDR1 MNHEY, CDR2 SVGEGT. Written as DNA, the CDR3 is TGTGCCAGCAGGACCCGGGACGCGAAATACAATGAGCAGTTCTTC. Translation gives CASRTRDAKYNEQFF.

The chain carries TRBV5-6 and TRBJ1-1; 10 bases match TRBD1. The CDR3 sequence is 15 residues long. After removal of 0 bases from V and 6 bases from J, the junction contained 5 bases not matched to a gene. Germline CDR1 and CDR2: SGHDT and YYEEEE. CDR3 sequence: CASSLGPGTGAEAFF. CDR3 sequence (DNA): TGTGCCAGCAGCTTGGGTCCCGGGACAGGGGCTGAAGCTTTCTTT.

This chain uses TRBV12-3 or TRBV12-4 with TRBJ1-1; D not resolved. The CDR3 spans 11 residues. The V gene lost 1 base and the J gene lost 7 bases, with 4 bases spanning the gap. CDR3 sequence: CASSLGDEAFF. CDR3 bases: TGTGCCAGCAGTTTAGGGGATGAAGCTTTCTTT.

This clonotype has ten or more counts. V gene TRBV4-3 combines with J gene TRBJ2-5; 8 nucleotides align to TRBD1. Germline V gene sequence: CDR1 LGHNA, CDR2 YSLEER. There are 16 residues in the CDR3. V trimming: 2 bases; J trimming: 4 bases; junction bases outside the gene matches: 9. In DNA, the CDR3 is TGCGCCAGCAGCCAATATCGACAGGGGCTAGGAGAGACCCAGTACTTC. Its translation: CASSQYRQGLGETQYF.

V and J are TRBV4-2 and TRBJ2-7, with D possibly being TRBD2 (6 bases). The CDR3 is made up of 15 amino acids. V lost 2 bases and J lost 5, with 16 bases in between. CDR1 LGHNA and CDR2 YNFKEQ come from the germline V gene. CDR3 sequence reads: CASSQLPGVTHEQYF. In nucleotides, the CDR3 is TGTGCCAGCAGCCAACTTCCGGGGGTAACTCACGAGCAGTACTTC.

This clonotype was seen repeatedly, ten times or more. Here the CDR3 reads CASSLAGVGRVDSPLHF. The CDR3 bases are TGTGCCAGCAGCTTAGCTGGTGTCGGGAGGGTGGATTCACCCCTCCACTTT. This sequence joins TRBV7-9 and TRBJ1-6; D remains ambiguous. Trimming removed 0 bases from V and 8 bases from J, with 17 bases in between. The CDR3 has 17 residues. Germline CDR1 and CDR2: SEHNR and FQNEAQ (reference sequence).

This clonotype was observed a few times. The genes are TRBV4-3 and TRBJ2-1, with no clear D. This CDR3 contains 16 residues. The ends were cut back, 0 bases at V and 4 bases at J, with 13 bases in the middle. Germline V gene data show CDR1 as LGHNA and CDR2 as YSLEER. CDR3: CASSQDSPRTYNEQFF. The CDR3 DNA sequence: TGCGCCAGCAGCCAAGATTCACCCCGCACATACAATGAGCAGTTCTTC.

This chain joins TRBV11-2 and TRBJ2-3; D is unresolved. Between the trimmed V and J ends, which lost 0 bases and 2 bases, there was a span of 9 bases. The CDR3 extends over 15 amino acids. The germline CDR1 and CDR2 sequences are SGHAT and FQNNGV. The chain's CDR3 is CASSLDRQVTDTQYF. The CDR3, as DNA: TGTGCCAGCAGCTTAGATCGCCAGGTCACAGATACGCAGTATTTT.

The table lists this clonotype with a few counts. The chain employs TRBV12-3 or TRBV12-4 and TRBJ1-1; no definite D call. V was shortened by 3 bases and J by 3 bases, with 11 bases between the two germline ends. This CDR3 region has 14 residues. CDR3 nucleotide sequence: TGTGCCAGCAGTTTGCGGGGAAGCTACACTGAAGCTTTCTTT. Protein sequence: CASSLRGSYTEAFF.

This clonotype was observed a few times. The V call is TRBV12-3 or TRBV12-4, the J call TRBJ1-2; D is unresolved. V lost 3 bases to trimming and J lost 3 bases, with 14 bases between them. The CDR3 is made up of 15 amino acids. CDR3 sequence: CASSLEDGWDYGYTF. CDR3 bases: TGTGCCAGCAGTTTGGAAGATGGATGGGACTATGGCTACACCTTC.

This clonotype has a count of ten or more. The gene calls are TRBV4-1 and TRBJ2-1; D gene uncertain. The CDR3 covers 12 residues. V was pared by 1 base and J by 8 bases, with 6 bases between. The germline CDR1 and CDR2 sequences are MGHRA and YSYEKL. CDR3 in DNA: TGCGCCAGCAGCCAAGGGTGGGATGAGCAGTTCTTC. Translation: CASSQGWDEQFF.

The chain couples TRBV27 to TRBJ2-1; 9 bases align to TRBD1. The CDR3 sequence is 14 residues long. Germline CDR1 and CDR2: MNHEY and SMNVEV (reference sequence). The J segment lost 4 bases and the V segment lost 6 bases, leaving 4 bases of the junction unmatched. For the CDR3, the DNA is TGTGCCAGCAGGACAGGGGGGGGTTACAATGAGCAGTTCTTC. Translating gives CASRTGGGYNEQFF.

This chain links TRBV7-9 with TRBJ1-6; D not certain. The CDR3 spans 12 residues. Trimming took 1 base from V and 7 from J, leaving 2 bases between them. CDR1 is SEHNR and CDR2 is FQNEAQ in the germline V gene (reference sequence). Here the CDR3 reads CASSLENSPLHF. The CDR3, as DNA: TGTGCCAGCAGCTTAGAGAATTCACCCCTCCACTTT.

The chain employs TRBV12-3 or TRBV12-4 and TRBJ2-1, with TRBD2 identical over 9 bases. The CDR3 has 15 amino acids. The V and J ends lost 3 bases and 8 bases, in that order; junction bases with no gene match: 8. The CDR3 nucleotides read TGTGCCAGCAGTTTTCTGGCGGGGGGGCTCGATGAGCAGTTCTTC. Translating gives CASSFLAGGLDEQFF.

The rearrangement joins TRBV12-3 or TRBV12-4 to TRBJ1-2; 11 bases are a match to TRBD1. The junction had 5 bases not matched to a gene; V was cut back by 7 bases and J by 4 bases. This CDR3 comprises 14 residues. This chain's CDR3 is CASTRTGGLYGYTF. CDR3 nucleotide sequence: TGTGCCAGCACCAGGACAGGGGGCCTCTATGGCTACACCTTC.

CDR3 nucleotide sequence: TGTGCCAGCAGTTTATTATATCTGGGGAGCAATCAGCCCCAGCATTTT. This encodes CASSLLYLGSNQPQHF. The chain has TRBV12-3 or TRBV12-4 and TRBJ1-5; D unresolved. The CDR3 has 16 residues. V lost 2 bases and J lost 1, with 12 bases in between.

J is TRBJ1-1 and V is TRBV4-3, with a possible D match to TRBD1 (5 bases). CDR3 length: 17 residues. Germline V gene lookup returns CDR1 LGHNA and CDR2 YSLEER. The V end was cut by 0 bases, the J end by 1 base, with 15 bases between. The CDR3 sequence: CASSQDLGGRANTEAFF. CDR3 bases: TGCGCCAGCAGCCAAGATTTGGGGGGTAGGGCGAACACTGAAGCTTTCTTT.

The J gene is TRBJ2-1, the V gene TRBV7-2, with a weak D call TRBD2 (5 bases). The V gene lost 6 bases and the J gene lost 10 bases, with 7 bases spanning the gap. The CDR3 loop spans 10 amino acids. Germline loops: CDR1 SGHTA, CDR2 FQGNSA. CDR3 sequence (DNA): TGTGCCAGCAGACGGGGAGAGCAGTTCTTC. Its protein product is CASRRGEQFF.

The chain links TRBV12-3 or TRBV12-4 to TRBJ2-3; D could derive from TRBD1 or TRBD2 (5 bases each). The CDR3 has 17 amino acids. The germline V and J ends were trimmed by 2 bases and 2 bases, with 17 bases remaining between them. The CDR3 DNA follows: TGTGCCAGCAGTTTAATCGGAGAGGGGCGCGCCACAGATACGCAGTATTTT. This gives the protein CASSLIGEGRATDTQYF.

In its sample, this clonotype was seen a few times. The chain links TRBV5-8 to TRBJ2-7; 9 nucleotides match TRBD1. This CDR3 region has 16 residues. Per germline, CDR1 SGHTS and CDR2 YDEGEE. The V and J ends lost 3 bases and 4 bases, in that order; junction bases with no gene match: 11. The CDR3 here is CASSWGSGTGLYEQYF. The CDR3 DNA sequence: TGTGCCAGCAGCTGGGGCTCCGGGACAGGGCTATACGAGCAGTACTTC.

This rearrangement joins TRBV4-3 to TRBJ2-7; 7 nucleotides agree with TRBD1. With V trimmed by 0 bases and J by 3 bases, 8 bases remained unmatched. Germline values: CDR1 LGHNA, CDR2 YSLEER. The CDR3 runs 16 residues. In DNA, the CDR3 is TGCGCCAGCAGCCAAGAAGTAAGACAGGGCATCTACGAGCAGTACTTC. Residues: CASSQEVRQGIYEQYF.

A few counts support this clonotype. The V call is TRBV15, the J call TRBJ1-5, with D unclear. V shed 0 bases and J shed 2 bases, with 8 bases lying between them. From germline, CDR1 is LNHNV and CDR2 YYDKDF (reference sequence). This CDR3 is built from 15 residues. This CDR3 reads CATSRDLEGNQPQHF. The CDR3 DNA is TGTGCCACCAGCAGAGATCTGGAAGGCAATCAGCCCCAGCATTTT.

Relative to its sample, this clonotype is medium-sized (0.01 to 0.1%). The J gene is TRBJ2-1, the V gene TRBV4-3, with 8 bases matching TRBD2. The ends lost 0 bases at V and 11 bases at J; junction bases unmatched: 9. Germline values: CDR1 LGHNA, CDR2 YSLEER. This CDR3 has 15 amino acids. CDR3 region: CASSQEPAGVLKQFF. CDR3 DNA: TGCGCCAGCAGCCAAGAGCCAGCGGGGGTATTAAAGCAGTTCTTC.